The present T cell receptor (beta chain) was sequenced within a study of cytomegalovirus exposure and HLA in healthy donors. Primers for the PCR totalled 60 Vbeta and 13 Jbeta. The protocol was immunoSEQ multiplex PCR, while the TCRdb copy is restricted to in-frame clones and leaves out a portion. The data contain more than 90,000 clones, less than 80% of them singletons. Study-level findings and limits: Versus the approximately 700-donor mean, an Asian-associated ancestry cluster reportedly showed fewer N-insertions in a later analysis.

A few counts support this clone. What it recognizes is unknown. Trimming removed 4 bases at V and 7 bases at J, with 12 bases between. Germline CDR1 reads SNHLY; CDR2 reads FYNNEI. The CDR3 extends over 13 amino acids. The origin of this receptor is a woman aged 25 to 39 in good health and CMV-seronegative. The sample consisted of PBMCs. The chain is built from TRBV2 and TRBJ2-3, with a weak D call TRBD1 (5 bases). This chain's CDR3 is CASSAFRENTQYF. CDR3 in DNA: TGTGCCAGCAGTGCATTCAGGGAAAATACGCAGTATTTT.